These 3 T cell receptor beta chains originate from one sample sequenced in a study of technical replicates of blood from a few donors (dated by TCRdb to 2016 to 2017). Library preparation employed the immunoSEQ multiplex PCR assay. TCRdb took this table from immuneACCESS and kept in-frame rearrangements with V and J called. Such tables lack part of the clones; where checked against another copy, unresolved V genes explain under half of the gap, and the rest is unexplained. For this sample the table gives 75,000 to 95,000 clones, of which over 80% were detected only once. The ten largest account for approximately 0.27% of the sample. The specimen sequenced was T cells isolated from PBMCs. The receptors come from a human donor in good health.

The chain carries TRBV28 and TRBJ2-5; tentative D call: TRBD2 (5 bases). Between the trimmed V and J ends, which lost 7 bases and 2 bases, there was a span of 17 bases. The CDR3 extends over 15 amino acids. Per germline, CDR1 MDHEN and CDR2 SYDVKM. DNA for the CDR3: TGTGCCAGCAACAAACCCGGGATCATTCAAGAGACCCAGTACTTC. Encoded protein: CASNKPGIIQETQYF.

This clone appeared once. The V and J genes are TRBV28 and TRBJ2-7; 10 bases are shared with TRBD2. The ends lost 6 bases at V and 6 bases at J; junction bases unmatched: 11. CDR3 length: 15 residues. CDR1 and CDR2 (germline): MDHEN, SYDVKM. CDR3 DNA: TGTGCCAGCAGCCCACTAGCGGGACCCCTGGCCGAGCAGTACTTC. Protein sequence: CASSPLAGPLAEQYF.

The chain joins TRBV29-1 to TRBJ1-1; 10 bases are a match to TRBD1. CDR1 is SQVTM and CDR2 is ANQGSEA in the germline V gene. The CDR3 extends over 16 amino acids. J lost 4 bases, V lost 4 bases, and 12 bases had no gene match. Here the CDR3 DNA reads TGCAGCGTTGCCGTGGGACAGGGGTATTTGGGCACTGAAGCTTTCTTT. This translates into CSVAVGQGYLGTEAFF. The full variable domain, its missing parts supplied by reference TRBV29-1 and TRBJ1-1, is SAVISQKPSRDICQRGTSLTIQCQVDSQVTMMFWYRQQPGQSLTLIATANQGSEATYESGFVIDKFPISRPNLTFSTLTVSNMSPEDSSIYLCSVAVGQGYLGTEAFFGQGTRLTVV.